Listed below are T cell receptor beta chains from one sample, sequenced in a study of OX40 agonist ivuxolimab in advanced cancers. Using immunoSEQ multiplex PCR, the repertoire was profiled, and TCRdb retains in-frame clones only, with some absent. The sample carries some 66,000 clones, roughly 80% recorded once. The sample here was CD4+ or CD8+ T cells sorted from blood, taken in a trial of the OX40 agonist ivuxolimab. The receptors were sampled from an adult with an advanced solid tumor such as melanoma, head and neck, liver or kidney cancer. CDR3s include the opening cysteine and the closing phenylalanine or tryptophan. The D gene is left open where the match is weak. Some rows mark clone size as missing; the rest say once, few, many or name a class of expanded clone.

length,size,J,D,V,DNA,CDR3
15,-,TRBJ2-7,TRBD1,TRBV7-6,TGTGCCAGCAGCTTAGCACAGGGGAACTCCTACGAGCAGTACTTC,CASSLAQGNSYEQYF
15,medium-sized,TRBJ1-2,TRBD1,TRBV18,TGTGCCAGCTCACCACCGGGACAGGTTATGGAGGGCTACACCTTC,CASSPPGQVMEGYTF
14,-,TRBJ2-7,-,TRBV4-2,TGTGCCAGCAGCCAAGACGGCAACTCCTACGAGCAGTACTTC,CASSQDGNSYEQYF
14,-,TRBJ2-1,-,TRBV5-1,TGCGCCAGCAGCTTGGCCACCTCCTACAATGAGCAGTTCTTC,CASSLATSYNEQFF
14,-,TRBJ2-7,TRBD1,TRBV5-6,TGTGCCAGCAGCTTCCTGGACAGGGCTGACGAGCAGTACTTC,CASSFLDRADEQYF
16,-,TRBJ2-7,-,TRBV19,TGTGCCAGTAGTATCTCCCCCACAGGGGGGGCACACGAGCAGTACTTC,CASSISPTGGAHEQYF
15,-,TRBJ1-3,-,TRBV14,TGTGCCAGCAGCCAACCGCGCGGGGCTGGAAACACCATATATTTT,CASSQPRGAGNTIYF
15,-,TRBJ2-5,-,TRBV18,TGTGCCAGCTCACCACCGTCGACAGATCAAGAGACCCAGTACTTC,CASSPPSTDQETQYF
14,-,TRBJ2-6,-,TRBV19,TGTGCCAGTAGTATTCCAGGGTCGACCAACGTCCTGACTTTC,CASSIPGSTNVLTF
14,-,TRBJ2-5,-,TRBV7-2,TGTGCCAGCAGCTTAATGTTGGGTCAAGAGACCCAGTACTTC,CASSLMLGQETQYF